One sample yielded the 20 T cell receptor beta chains listed below, sequenced in a study of blood T cell repertoires in COVID-19. TCRdb's table, derived via immunoSEQ multiplex PCR, lists solely in-frame clones and lacks some. Of about 250,000 clones in the sample, 85% to 90% are singletons; the top ten hold 0.99%. Input material: peripheral blood. Receptor source: a woman aged 40-49 years who had recovered from COVID-19.

The CDR3 DNA follows: TGTGCCAGCAGCTTCGTTCAGGAAAACACCGGGGAGCTGTTTTTT. It codes for CASSFVQENTGELFF. V usage is TRBV7-7 and J usage is TRBJ2-2, with D hard to call. Trimming took 3 bases from V and 2 from J, leaving 10 bases between them. The CDR3 sequence is 15 residues long. Germline assignment: CDR1 SSHAT and CDR2 FNYEAQ (reference sequence).

This clone was counted only a few times. V is TRBV27 and J is TRBJ2-1; no firm D call. CDR1 is MNHEY, CDR2 SMNVEV, per germline (reference sequence). The V end lost 5 bases, the J end lost 3 bases, and 17 bases lay between the germline ends. This CDR3 spans 16 amino acids. CDR3 amino acids: CASSRPVHLLYNEQFF. The CDR3 coding sequence is TGTGCCAGCAGTCGCCCGGTTCACCTCCTCTACAATGAGCAGTTCTTC.

The rearrangement joins TRBV19 to TRBJ2-2, with 10 bases identical to TRBD2. J gave up 4 bases and V 3 bases, and 8 bases lay outside the gene matches. The CDR3 covers 17 residues. Per the germline V gene, CDR1 is LNHDA and CDR2 is SQIVND (reference sequence). Here the CDR3 reads CASSIGLAGVGTGELFF. The CDR3, as DNA: TGTGCCAGTAGTATCGGGCTAGCGGGAGTCGGCACCGGGGAGCTGTTTTTT.

The genes are TRBV29-1 and TRBJ2-7; TRBD2 matches 8 bases. The CDR3 loop spans 13 amino acids. With 2 bases clipped from V and 5 bases from J, the junction kept 5 bases outside the gene matches. The V gene's germline CDR1 is SQVTM and CDR2 ANQGSEA. In DNA, the CDR3 is TGCAGCGTTGAACCGGGAGGGAACAACGAGCAGTACTTC. Its translation is CSVEPGGNNEQYF.

The chain joins TRBV7-2 to TRBJ1-2; 8 positions match TRBD1. J lost 5 bases, V lost 5 bases, and 10 bases had no gene match. CDR1 is SGHTA, CDR2 FQGNSA, per germline. The CDR3 has 15 amino acids. The CDR3 protein is CASSPDGQGPYGYTF. CDR3 coding DNA: TGTGCCAGCAGCCCAGACGGACAGGGCCCTTATGGCTACACCTTC.

This chain connects TRBV28 to TRBJ2-1; D possibly corresponds to TRBD2 (6 bases). The CDR3 spans 16 residues. From germline, CDR1 is MDHEN and CDR2 SYDVKM. V was cut by 7 bases and J by 5 bases, with 21 bases left in between. The CDR3 DNA reads as TGTGCCAGCACTATGGGAGGAGGGAGGCCACACAATGAGCAGTTCTTC. Amino acid sequence: CASTMGGGRPHNEQFF.

The chain joins TRBV28 to TRBJ1-1; possible D gene TRBD1, 5 bases. V was shortened by 2 bases and J by 4 bases, with 17 bases between the two germline ends. The CDR3 is 16 residues long. In germline, CDR1 is MDHEN, CDR2 SYDVKM. The CDR3 region has the DNA TGTGCCAGCAGTTTAAGCCTACTACGGGGGGGCACTGAAGCTTTCTTT. This translates into CASSLSLLRGGTEAFF.

The V gene is TRBV18, the J gene TRBJ2-2; maybe TRBD1 (5 bases). V was trimmed by 1 base and J by 4 bases, leaving 10 bases between them. CDR3 length: 15 residues. The germline V gene has CDR1 KGHSH and CDR2 LQKENI. The chain's CDR3 is CASSPQGSLTGELFF. As DNA, the CDR3 is TGTGCCAGCTCACCACAGGGGTCCCTCACCGGGGAGCTGTTTTTT.

This chain uses TRBV6-5 with TRBJ1-4; 7 nucleotides agree with TRBD1. After removal of 6 bases from V and 8 bases from J, the junction contained 6 bases not matched to a gene. Germline CDR1 and CDR2: MNHEY and SVGAGI. CDR3 size: 13 residues. The CDR3 protein is CASRRQGGEKLFF. CDR3 DNA: TGTGCCAGCAGGAGGCAGGGGGGAGAAAAACTGTTTTTT.

The rearrangement uses TRBV13 and TRBJ2-1, with D possibly TRBD2 on 5 matching bases. From germline, CDR1 is PRHDT and CDR2 FYEKMQ (reference sequence). Trimming cost V 5 bases and J 6 bases, with 11 bases left between them. CDR3 length: 13 amino acids. CDR3 residues: CASSPRGSNEQFF. The CDR3 bases are TGTGCCAGCAGCCCCCGGGGTAGCAATGAGCAGTTCTTC.

The rearrangement links TRBV6-6 to TRBJ2-2, with 11 nucleotides matching TRBD2. With 10 bases clipped from V and 5 bases from J, the junction kept 6 bases outside the gene matches. Germline values: CDR1 MNHNY, CDR2 SVGAGI (reference sequence). The CDR3 extends over 14 amino acids. This CDR3 is CATPTSGTTGELFF. The CDR3 DNA reads as TGTGCCACCCCGACTAGCGGGACGACCGGGGAGCTGTTTTTT.

This clone was recorded once. The chain employs TRBV29-1 and TRBJ1-1; D is undetermined. Deletions cut 5 bases from V and 1 base from J, with 8 bases between. CDR3 length: 12 amino acids. In germline, CDR1 is SQVTM, CDR2 ANQGSEA. The CDR3: CSVLRGNTEAFF. The CDR3 nucleotides are TGCAGCGTTCTCCGGGGGAACACTGAAGCTTTCTTT. Full variable domain (outside the CDR3, taken from reference TRBV29-1 and TRBJ1-1): SAVISQKPSRDICQRGTSLTIQCQVDSQVTMMFWYRQQPGQSLTLIATANQGSEATYESGFVIDKFPISRPNLTFSTLTVSNMSPEDSSIYLCSVLRGNTEAFFGQGTRLTVV.

This chain joins TRBV7-9 and TRBJ2-1, with D maybe TRBD2 (7 bases). This CDR3 has 16 amino acids. Per the germline V gene, CDR1 is SEHNR and CDR2 is FQNEAQ (reference sequence). Trimming cost V 5 bases and J 7 bases, with 21 bases left between them. This CDR3 is CASSPLGGGSGNEQFF. CDR3 nucleotide sequence: TGTGCCAGCAGCCCCCTCGGGGGCGGGAGTGGGAATGAGCAGTTCTTC. Supplemented by reference TRBV7-9 and TRBJ2-1, the full variable domain reads DTGVSQNPRHKITKRGQNVTFRCDPISEHNRLYWYRQTLGQGPEFLTYFQNEAQLEKSRLLSDRFSAERPKGSFSTLEIQRTEQGDSAMYLCASSPLGGGSGNEQFFGPGTRLTVL.

The rearrangement links TRBV30 to TRBJ2-1; the match to TRBD2 covers 13 bases. Germline assignment: CDR1 GTSNPN and CDR2 SVGIG (reference sequence). After removal of 3 bases from V and 6 bases from J, the junction contained 5 bases not matched to a gene. The CDR3 runs to 15 residues. The CDR3 is CAWSPTSGRGNEQFF. CDR3 sequence (DNA): TGTGCCTGGAGCCCCACTAGCGGGAGGGGCAATGAGCAGTTCTTC. Full variable domain (remainder filled in from reference TRBV30 and TRBJ2-1): SQTIHQWPATLVQPVGSPLSLECTVEGTSNPNLYWYRQAAGRGLQLLFYSVGIGQISSEVPQNLSASRPQDRQFILSSKKLLLSDSGFYLCAWSPTSGRGNEQFFGPGTRLTVL.

This clone was detected only a few times. This chain uses TRBV11-3 with TRBJ1-6; 8 nucleotides agree with TRBD1. Germline V lookup: CDR1 SGHNT, CDR2 YENEEA. This CDR3 has 15 residues. The J segment lost 5 bases and the V segment lost 5 bases, leaving 5 bases of the junction unmatched. CDR3 bases: TGTGCCAGCAGCCCCACGGGACAGGATAATTCACCCCTCCACTTT. Translation: CASSPTGQDNSPLHF.

The rearrangement uses TRBV5-4 and TRBJ1-1, with 9 nucleotides matching TRBD1. CDR1 is SGHNT and CDR2 is YYREEE in the germline V gene (reference sequence). V lost 4 bases to trimming and J lost 5 bases; unmatched junction nucleotides: 3. The CDR3 sequence is 13 residues long. The CDR3 loop is CASSTDRGTEAFF. CDR3 nucleotides: TGTGCCAGCAGCACGGACAGGGGAACTGAAGCTTTCTTT.

The chain joins TRBV7-2 to TRBJ1-2, with D possibly being TRBD1 (5 bases). Trimming cost V 4 bases and J 4 bases, with 19 bases left between them. This CDR3 is built from 16 residues. Germline values: CDR1 SGHTA, CDR2 FQGNSA. The CDR3 DNA sequence: TGTGCCAGCAGCTCCTATGAGAGGACACACCTCTATGGCTACACCTTC. Amino acid sequence: CASSSYERTHLYGYTF.

This clone is a singleton in its sample. The gene calls are TRBV3-1 (or the pseudogene TRBV3-2) and TRBJ1-6, with 7 bases identical to TRBD1. V gave up 4 bases and J gave up 7 bases; unmatched junction bases: 7. The CDR3 consists of 15 residues. The germline gives CDR1 LGHDT, CDR2 YNNKEL (reference sequence). The CDR3 here is CASSPQGGPNSPLHF. CDR3 coding DNA: TGTGCCAGCAGCCCCCAAGGGGGCCCCAATTCACCCCTCCACTTT.

This clone has a handful of counts. The chain combines TRBV7-2 with TRBJ1-1; 8 nucleotides line up with TRBD1. Germline V gene lookup returns CDR1 SGHTA and CDR2 FQGNSA. V shed 2 bases, J shed 0 bases, and the junction held 5 bases outside the gene matches. The length of the CDR3 is 16 residues. The CDR3 protein is CASSLRQGALNTEAFF. CDR3 nucleotide sequence: TGTGCCAGCAGCTTACGCCAGGGGGCCCTGAACACTGAAGCTTTCTTT.

This chain uses TRBV30 with TRBJ1-1; 9 bases map to TRBD1. V dropped 3 bases and J dropped 6; count of bases not matched to a gene: 2. Germline assignment: CDR1 GTSNPN and CDR2 SVGIG (reference sequence). The CDR3 length is 12 residues. The CDR3 sequence is CAWRQGAAEAFF. The CDR3 DNA reads TGTGCCTGGAGACAGGGGGCCGCTGAAGCTTTCTTT. The full variable domain, its missing parts supplied by reference TRBV30 and TRBJ1-1, is SQTIHQWPATLVQPVGSPLSLECTVEGTSNPNLYWYRQAAGRGLQLLFYSVGIGQISSEVPQNLSASRPQDRQFILSSKKLLLSDSGFYLCAWRQGAAEAFFGQGTRLTVV.